This TCR beta chain comes out of a study of blood T cell repertoires in COVID-19. The wider study: From the United States, Italy and Spain came samples of acute and convalescent COVID-19.

In the original workflow: Reference gene primer amplification in the assay estimated nucleated cell counts. Generated by immunoSEQ multiplex PCR, the TCRdb table keeps only in-frame clones and is missing some. V and J calls and clone size are those listed in that table; D and trimming were worked out from the DNA. The table has 130,000 or so clones, approximately 85% seen once. The receptor was isolated from a human donor in a cohort sampled during active COVID-19. Sample: peripheral blood.

The CDR3 bases are TGTGCCAGCAGCTTAGCGGCAACTAGCGGGGGGAGTGGAGAGACCCAGTACTTC. Translated, it gives CASSLAATSGGSGETQYF. The rearrangement links TRBV7-8 to TRBJ2-5; TRBD2 aligns across 12 bases. V gave up 0 bases and J gave up 4 bases; unmatched junction bases: 9. CDR3 size: 18 residues. Per germline, CDR1 SGHVS and CDR2 FQNEAQ.